This is a list of T cell receptor beta chains from one sample in a study of blood T cells in healthy people across ages. TCRdb reprocessed the 5' RACE reads via MiXCR and lists one record per CDR3 protein. The sample has approximately 940,000 distinct CDR3 sequences, about 44% seen once. Sequenced material: blood. All receptors come from a man aged 25-45 years in good health. The CDR3 runs from the conserved cysteine through the conserved F or W. Each record gives: CDR3 length, J gene, D gene, V gene, clone size, CDR3 protein, CDR3 DNA. D genes are given only for firm matches. Size tells how often a clone was seen (once, few, many) or the class of an expanded clone, and some rows leave it out.

CDR3 length: 17; J gene: TRBJ1-3; D gene: TRBD1; V gene: TRBV7-2; clone size: -; CDR3 protein: CASSSGDRGVWGNTIYF; CDR3 DNA: TGTGCCAGCAGCTCCGGCGACAGGGGAGTGTGGGGAAACACCATATATTTT
CDR3 length: 13; J gene: TRBJ1-6; D gene: TRBD1; V gene: TRBV20-1; clone size: few; CDR3 protein: CSATTGGTSPLHF; CDR3 DNA: TGCAGTGCCACGACAGGGGGCACTTCACCCCTCCACTTT
CDR3 length: 17; J gene: TRBJ2-1; D gene: -; V gene: TRBV7-9; clone size: -; CDR3 protein: CASSIPAGQKGRAEQFF; CDR3 DNA: TGTGCCAGCAGCATCCCCGCCGGACAGAAAGGCCGAGCTGAGCAGTTCTTC
CDR3 length: 13; J gene: TRBJ2-1; D gene: -; V gene: TRBV7-8; clone size: -; CDR3 protein: CASSLVQHNEQFF; CDR3 DNA: TGTGCCAGCAGCTTAGTTCAGCACAATGAGCAGTTCTTC
CDR3 length: 13; J gene: TRBJ1-1; D gene: -; V gene: TRBV6-5; clone size: -; CDR3 protein: CASSYPGQTEAFF; CDR3 DNA: TGTGCCAGTAGTTACCCTGGGCAGACTGAAGCTTTCTTT
CDR3 length: 15; J gene: TRBJ2-3; D gene: -; V gene: TRBV12-3/TRBV12-4; clone size: -; CDR3 protein: CASSLAGGPGDTQYF; CDR3 DNA: TGTGCCAGCAGTTTAGCCGGGGGGCCTGGAGATACGCAGTATTTT
CDR3 length: 18; J gene: TRBJ2-4; D gene: -; V gene: TRBV4-1; clone size: few; CDR3 protein: CASSQEYNRLGGENIQYF; CDR3 DNA: TGCGCCAGCAGCCAAGAGTATAATAGGCTGGGTGGGGAAAACATTCAGTACTTC
CDR3 length: 16; J gene: TRBJ2-3; D gene: -; V gene: TRBV20-1; clone size: few; CDR3 protein: CSAREPPGWGTDTQYF; CDR3 DNA: TGCAGTGCTAGAGAGCCCCCAGGCTGGGGCACAGATACGCAGTATTTT
CDR3 length: 12; J gene: TRBJ2-1; D gene: -; V gene: TRBV6-6; clone size: -; CDR3 protein: CASSALLNEQFF; CDR3 DNA: TGTGCCAGCAGCGCACTTCTTAATGAGCAGTTCTTC
CDR3 length: 16; J gene: TRBJ2-1; D gene: TRBD2; V gene: TRBV29-1; clone size: -; CDR3 protein: CSVEYTLAGGPGEQFF; CDR3 DNA: TGCAGCGTTGAATATACGTTAGCGGGAGGGCCTGGTGAGCAGTTCTTC
CDR3 length: 15; J gene: TRBJ1-2; D gene: TRBD1; V gene: TRBV5-1; clone size: few; CDR3 protein: CASSWESAGGSGYTF; CDR3 DNA: TGCGCCAGCAGCTGGGAGAGTGCAGGGGGGTCGGGCTACACCTTC
CDR3 length: 15; J gene: TRBJ2-7; D gene: TRBD1; V gene: TRBV18; clone size: few; CDR3 protein: CASSPSGTEFYEQYF; CDR3 DNA: TGTGCCAGCTCACCCTCCGGGACAGAATTCTACGAGCAGTACTTC
CDR3 length: 16; J gene: TRBJ2-2; D gene: -; V gene: TRBV15; clone size: -; CDR3 protein: CATSRDRNPATGELFF; CDR3 DNA: TGTGCCACCAGCAGAGATCGAAATCCGGCGACCGGGGAGCTGTTTTTT
CDR3 length: 15; J gene: TRBJ2-1; D gene: TRBD2; V gene: TRBV10-3; clone size: -; CDR3 protein: CAISGTSGKENEQFF; CDR3 DNA: TGTGCCATCAGTGGGACTAGCGGGAAGGAGAATGAGCAGTTCTTC